These 27 T cell receptor beta chains came from one sample sequenced in a study of T cell responses to AZD1222 COVID-19 vaccine. Generated by immunoSEQ multiplex PCR, the TCRdb table keeps only in-frame clones and is missing some. Counted here are about 270,000 clones, 90% to 95% occurring once; the ten biggest clones make up approximately 0.52%. This specimen consisted of peripheral blood, obtained 28 days after the second AZD1222 dose. These TCRs come from an adult who received the AZD1222 COVID-19 vaccine.

The chain carries TRBV7-3 and TRBJ2-1; D ambiguous. Germline V gene data show CDR1 as SGHTA and CDR2 as FQGTGA. The CDR3 runs to 13 residues. V dropped 1 base and J dropped 9 bases, with 10 bases sitting between them. The CDR3 loop reads CASSLKEPGEQFF. The CDR3 region has the DNA TGTGCCAGCAGCTTAAAAGAACCGGGTGAGCAGTTCTTC.

CDR3 coding DNA: TGTGCCAGCAGTCCGGGGGCCCATCAGCCCCAGCATTTT. Amino acid sequence: CASSPGAHQPQHF. This chain links TRBV6-2 or TRBV6-3 with TRBJ1-5; D is possibly TRBD1 (6 bases). From germline, CDR1 is MNHEY and CDR2 SVGEGT. This CDR3 is 13 amino acids long. The V gene lost 5 bases and the J gene lost 5 bases, with 10 bases spanning the gap.

Turning to this clone: This sample also contains other DNA sequences that code for the same CDR3. This chain uses TRBV9 with TRBJ1-1; TRBD1 is a possible D gene (5 bases). The V end was cut by 0 bases, the J end by 1 base, with 7 bases between. The CDR3 is made up of 14 amino acids. Looked up from germline, CDR1 is SGDLS and CDR2 is YYNGEE. The CDR3, as DNA: TGTGCCAGCAGCGTAGGAGGGGAGAACACTGAAGCTTTCTTT. Protein: CASSVGGENTEAFF.

The chain joins TRBV5-1 to TRBJ2-3; no clear D. Germline assignment: CDR1 SGHRS and CDR2 YFSETQ. The CDR3 runs 15 residues. The V and J ends lost 3 bases and 0 bases respectively, with 11 bases between them. The CDR3 loop reads CASSSPGASTDTQYF. DNA of the CDR3: TGCGCCAGCAGCTCCCCGGGTGCTAGCACAGATACGCAGTATTTT.

This clone was observed a single time. The chain carries TRBV5-4 and TRBJ1-1; TRBD1 is a possible D gene (6 bases). The CDR3 contains 15 residues. Trimming removed 2 bases at V and 0 bases at J, with 11 bases between. The V gene's germline CDR1 is SGHNT and CDR2 YYREEE (reference sequence). The CDR3 region is CASSLGGPLNTEAFF. The DNA of the CDR3 is TGTGCCAGCAGCTTAGGGGGACCGCTGAACACTGAAGCTTTCTTT.

The chain employs TRBV7-3 and TRBJ2-7, with D tentatively TRBD2 (6 bases). CDR1 is SGHTA and CDR2 is FQGTGA in the germline V gene. The ends were cut back, 3 bases at V and 5 bases at J, with 11 bases in the middle. This CDR3 spans 13 amino acids. CDR3 DNA: TGTGCCAGCAGCTTTACGGTAGCGGACGAGCAGTACTTC. Amino acid sequence: CASSFTVADEQYF.

In its sample, this clone was seen once. The chain uses TRBV10-2 and TRBJ1-1, with no clear D. The V gene's germline CDR1 is WSHSY and CDR2 SAAADI. CDR3 length: 13 residues. The germline V and J ends were trimmed by 3 bases and 1 base, with 6 bases remaining between them. CDR3 coding DNA: TGCGCCAGCAGTGACTACAAGAACACTGAAGCTTTCTTT. Protein product: CASSDYKNTEAFF.

The rearrangement joins TRBV11-3 to TRBJ2-2; 7 bases fit TRBD1. Germline V gene sequence: CDR1 SGHNT, CDR2 YENEEA. Trimming took 5 bases from V and 0 from J; bases not matched to a gene: 6. The length of the CDR3 is 16 residues. CDR3 sequence reads: CASSPMTGPNTGELFF. The CDR3 region has the DNA TGTGCCAGCAGCCCGATGACAGGGCCGAACACCGGGGAGCTGTTTTTT.

The chain joins TRBV7-9 to TRBJ1-3, with D uncertain. Germline V gene data show CDR1 as SEHNR and CDR2 as FQNEAQ (reference sequence). With 5 bases removed from V and 0 bases from J, the gap between germline ends came to 5 bases. This CDR3 contains 13 residues. CDR3: CASSAISGNTIYF. For the CDR3, the DNA is TGTGCCAGCAGCGCCATCTCTGGAAACACCATATATTTT. Supplemented by reference TRBV7-9 and TRBJ1-3, the full variable domain reads DTGVSQNPRHKITKRGQNVTFRCDPISEHNRLYWYRQTLGQGPEFLTYFQNEAQLEKSRLLSDRFSAERPKGSFSTLEIQRTEQGDSAMYLCASSAISGNTIYFGEGSWLTVV.

The rearrangement links TRBV10-3 to TRBJ1-6; D gene ambiguous. This CDR3 has 16 residues. The germline gives CDR1 ENHRY, CDR2 SYGVKD. Deletions cut 4 bases from V and 10 bases from J, with 20 bases between. The CDR3 here is CAISAPDRFPVSPLHF. CDR3 in DNA: TGTGCCATCAGTGCCCCAGACCGGTTCCCTGTATCACCCCTCCACTTT.

The chain uses TRBV9 and TRBJ1-5, with 7 bases matching TRBD1. The trim removed 4 bases at V and 4 bases at J, leaving 8 bases unmatched. The CDR3 has 15 residues. CDR1 is SGDLS, CDR2 YYNGEE, per germline. CDR3 sequence reads: CASSPRGQPNQPQHF. The CDR3 DNA reads TGTGCCAGCAGCCCCCGGGGACAGCCAAATCAGCCCCAGCATTTT.

The rearrangement links TRBV9 to TRBJ2-7; 10 bases match TRBD1. This CDR3 is built from 13 residues. V was clipped by 4 bases and J by 4 bases; unmatched bases: 2. CDR1 and CDR2 from the germline V gene are SGDLS and YYNGEE. The CDR3 nucleotides are TGTGCCAGCAGCTCGGGACAGGGGTACGAGCAGTACTTC. Protein product: CASSSGQGYEQYF.

This chain uses TRBV30 with TRBJ1-4; 10 nucleotides match TRBD1. Germline V gene data show CDR1 as GTSNPN and CDR2 as SVGIG (reference sequence). This CDR3 comprises 13 residues. V lost 2 bases to trimming and J lost 7 bases; unmatched junction nucleotides: 1. The chain's CDR3 is CAWSWTGGEKLFF. The CDR3 DNA reads as TGTGCCTGGAGTTGGACAGGGGGTGAAAAACTGTTTTTT.

This clone was picked up one time. The chain combines TRBV3-1 (or the pseudogene TRBV3-2) with TRBJ2-2, with 12 bases lining up with TRBD2. Germline V gene data show CDR1 as LGHDT and CDR2 as YNNKEL (reference sequence). Trimming took 4 bases from V and 6 from J; bases not matched to a gene: 9. The CDR3 is 17 amino acids. CDR3 sequence: CASSRGRTSGKAGELFF. CDR3 sequence (DNA): TGTGCCAGCAGCCGGGGGAGGACTAGCGGGAAGGCCGGGGAGCTGTTTTTT.

V gene TRBV5-1 combines with J gene TRBJ1-1; perhaps TRBD1 as D (5 bases). There are 14 residues in the CDR3. Trimming removed 4 bases at V and 2 bases at J, with 12 bases between. CDR1 and CDR2 from the germline V gene are SGHRS and YFSETQ. The chain's CDR3 is CASSPGTVNTEAFF. The CDR3, as DNA: TGCGCCAGCAGCCCCGGGACCGTTAACACTGAAGCTTTCTTT.

The chain carries TRBV11-1 and TRBJ2-7, with D tentatively TRBD1 or TRBD2 (5 bases each). The CDR3 is 15 residues long. Germline V gives CDR1 SGHAT, CDR2 FQDESV (reference sequence). The V end was cut by 2 bases, the J end by 6 bases, with 17 bases between. CDR3 nucleotide sequence: TGTGCCAGCAGCTTAACCGGGACCCCTCGGGGCGAGCAGTACTTC. Residues: CASSLTGTPRGEQYF.

V gene TRBV9 combines with J gene TRBJ2-2; TRBD2 matches at 8 bases. Germline values: CDR1 SGDLS, CDR2 YYNGEE. The J segment lost 5 bases and the V segment lost 3 bases, leaving 6 bases of the junction unmatched. This CDR3 has 15 amino acids. CDR3 protein: CASSASGGPTGELFF. In nucleotides, the CDR3 is TGTGCCAGCAGCGCCTCGGGGGGGCCTACCGGGGAGCTGTTTTTT.

The V gene is TRBV29-1, the J gene TRBJ1-2; D remains ambiguous. CDR1 and CDR2 from the germline V gene are SQVTM and ANQGSEA. This CDR3 is built from 15 residues. V was clipped by 3 bases and J by 8 bases, with 22 bases between them. CDR3 sequence reads: CSVEDWGTMATGYTF. CDR3 DNA: TGCAGCGTTGAGGATTGGGGAACTATGGCTACGGGCTACACCTTC. The complete variable domain, with remaining parts taken from reference TRBV29-1 and TRBJ1-2, reads SAVISQKPSRDICQRGTSLTIQCQVDSQVTMMFWYRQQPGQSLTLIATANQGSEATYESGFVIDKFPISRPNLTFSTLTVSNMSPEDSSIYLCSVEDWGTMATGYTFGSGTRLTVV.

As DNA, the CDR3 is TGTGCCAGCAGCCAAAATGAGGGGGGTCGGCCCCAGCATTTT. Its protein product is CASSQNEGGRPQHF. V is TRBV3-1 (or the pseudogene TRBV3-2) and J is TRBJ1-5; possibly TRBD1 for D (6 bases). The germline V gene encodes CDR1 LGHDT and CDR2 YNNKEL (reference sequence). Trimming removed 2 bases from V and 9 bases from J, with 14 bases in between. This CDR3 contains 14 residues.

This chain joins TRBV28 and TRBJ1-5, with D uncertain. Germline lookup yields CDR1 MDHEN and CDR2 SYDVKM. The CDR3 is 12 residues long. Between the trimmed V and J ends, which lost 8 bases and 9 bases, there was a span of 14 bases. The CDR3 protein is CASGTRSWPQHF. The CDR3 DNA follows: TGTGCCAGCGGAACACGGTCCTGGCCCCAGCATTTT.

The chain's CDR3 is CTSSPEHFLRRQGKGEQYF. In DNA form, the CDR3 reads TGCACCAGCAGCCCCGAGCATTTCTTGAGGAGACAGGGAAAGGGCGAGCAGTACTTC. The genes are TRBV1 and TRBJ2-7; the table assigns TRBD1, which was not confirmed against the DNA. TRBV1 is tagged as a pseudogene. CDR3 length: 19 residues.

The V gene is TRBV3-1 (or the pseudogene TRBV3-2), the J gene TRBJ2-5; D perhaps matches TRBD1 (6 bases). CDR3 length equals 14 residues. Germline CDR1 is LGHDT and CDR2 is YNNKEL (reference sequence). Deletions cut 0 bases from V and 5 bases from J, with 10 bases between. The CDR3 coding sequence is TGTGCCAGCAGCCAAGAATCGAGGGGGGAGACCCAGTACTTC. It codes for CASSQESRGETQYF.

The chain is built from TRBV28 and TRBJ2-6; TRBD2 might be the D (6 bases). V was trimmed by 3 bases and J by 1 base, leaving 7 bases between them. The CDR3 length is 15 residues. CDR1 is MDHEN and CDR2 is SYDVKM in the germline V gene. Written as DNA, the CDR3 is TGTGCCAGCAGTTTCGCGGGATCTGGGGCCAACGTCCTGACTTTC. It yields the protein CASSFAGSGANVLTF.

CDR3 region: CASSQRGSGEPYNEQFF. For the CDR3, the DNA is TGTGCCAGCAGCCAAAGGGGGAGCGGGGAGCCCTACAATGAGCAGTTCTTC. The chain employs TRBV4-2 and TRBJ2-1, with a weak D call TRBD2 (7 bases). CDR3 size: 17 residues. The germline gives CDR1 LGHNA, CDR2 YNFKEQ. The V gene lost 2 bases and the J gene lost 2 bases, with 16 bases spanning the gap.

The chain links TRBV6-5 to TRBJ2-2, with D tentatively TRBD2 (6 bases). There are 14 residues in the CDR3. Germline CDR1 reads MNHEY; CDR2 reads SVGAGI. Trimming shortened V by 3 bases and J by 3 bases, and 8 bases separated the two germline ends. The CDR3 region is CASSYREYTGELFF. The CDR3 DNA follows: TGTGCCAGCAGTTATCGGGAGTACACCGGGGAGCTGTTTTTT.

This chain links TRBV28 with TRBJ1-5; no reliable D call. Per the germline V gene, CDR1 is MDHEN and CDR2 is SYDVKM. V lost 7 bases and J 4 bases, leaving 5 bases between the germline ends. This CDR3 contains 11 residues. The CDR3 nucleotides are TGTGCCAGCAATGGTAATCAGCCCCAGCATTTT. This encodes CASNGNQPQHF. The whole variable domain, remainder taken from reference TRBV28 and TRBJ1-5, is DVKVTQSSRYLVKRTGEKVFLECVQDMDHENMFWYRQDPGLGLRLIYFSYDVKMKEKGDIPEGYSVSREKKERFSLILESASTNQTSMYLCASNGNQPQHFGDGTRLSIL.

This chain joins TRBV24-1 and TRBJ1-3; D is ambiguous. The CDR3 consists of 16 residues. Deletions cut 2 bases from V and 0 bases from J, with 10 bases between. The V gene's germline CDR1 is KGHDR and CDR2 SFDVKD. Here the CDR3 reads CATSDSPASSGNTIYF. In DNA form, the CDR3 reads TGTGCCACCAGTGATTCCCCGGCGAGCTCTGGAAACACCATATATTTT.